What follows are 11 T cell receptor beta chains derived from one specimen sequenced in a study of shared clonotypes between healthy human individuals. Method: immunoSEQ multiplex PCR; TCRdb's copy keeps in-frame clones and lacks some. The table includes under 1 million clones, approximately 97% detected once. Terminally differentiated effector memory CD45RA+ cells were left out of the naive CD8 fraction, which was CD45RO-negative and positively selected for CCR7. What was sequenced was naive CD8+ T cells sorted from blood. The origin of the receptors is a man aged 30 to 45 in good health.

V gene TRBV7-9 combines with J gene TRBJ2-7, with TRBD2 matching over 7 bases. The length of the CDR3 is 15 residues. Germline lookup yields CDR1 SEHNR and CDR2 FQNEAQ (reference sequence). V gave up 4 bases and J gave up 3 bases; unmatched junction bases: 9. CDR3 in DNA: TGTGCCAGCAGCTCAGGGCCTAGCGGCCGCTACGAGCAGTACTTC. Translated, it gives CASSSGPSGRYEQYF.

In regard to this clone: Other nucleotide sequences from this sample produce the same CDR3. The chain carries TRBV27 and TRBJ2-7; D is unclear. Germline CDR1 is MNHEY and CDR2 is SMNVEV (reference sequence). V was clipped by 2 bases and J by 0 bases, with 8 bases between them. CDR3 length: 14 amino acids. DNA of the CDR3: TGTGCCAGCAGTTTAATTCCAGGCTCCTACGAGCAGTACTTC. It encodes CASSLIPGSYEQYF.

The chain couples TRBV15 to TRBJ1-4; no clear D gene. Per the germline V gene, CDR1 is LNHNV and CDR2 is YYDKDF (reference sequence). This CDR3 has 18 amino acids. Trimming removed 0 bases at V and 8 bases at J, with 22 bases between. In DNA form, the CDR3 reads TGTGCCACCAGCAGAGATCCCGAGACGGTGAGGGCTGGGGAAAAACTGTTTTTT. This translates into CATSRDPETVRAGEKLFF. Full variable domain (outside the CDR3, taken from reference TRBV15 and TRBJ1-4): DAMVIQNPRYQVTQFGKPVTLSCSQTLNHNVMYWYQQKSSQAPKLLFHYYDKDFNNEADTPDNFQSRRPNTSFCFLDIRSPGLGDTAMYLCATSRDPETVRAGEKLFFGSGTQLSVL.

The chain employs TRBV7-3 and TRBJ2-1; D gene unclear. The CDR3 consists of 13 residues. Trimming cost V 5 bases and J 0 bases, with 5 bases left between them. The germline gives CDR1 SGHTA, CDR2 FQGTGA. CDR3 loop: CASSTYSYNEQFF. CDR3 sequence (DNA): TGTGCCAGCAGCACTTACTCCTACAATGAGCAGTTCTTC.

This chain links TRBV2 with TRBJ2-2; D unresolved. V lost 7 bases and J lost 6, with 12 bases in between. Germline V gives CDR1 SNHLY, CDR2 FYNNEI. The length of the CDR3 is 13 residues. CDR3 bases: TGTGCCAGCATTGAGGACGCGCCCGGGGAGCTGTTTTTT. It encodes CASIEDAPGELFF.

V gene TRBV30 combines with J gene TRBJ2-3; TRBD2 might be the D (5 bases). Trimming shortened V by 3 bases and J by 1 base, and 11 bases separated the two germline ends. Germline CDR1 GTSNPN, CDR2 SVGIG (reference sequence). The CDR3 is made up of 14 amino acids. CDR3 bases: TGTGCCTGGAGCATCGGGGTAGGCACAGATACGCAGTATTTT. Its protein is CAWSIGVGTDTQYF.

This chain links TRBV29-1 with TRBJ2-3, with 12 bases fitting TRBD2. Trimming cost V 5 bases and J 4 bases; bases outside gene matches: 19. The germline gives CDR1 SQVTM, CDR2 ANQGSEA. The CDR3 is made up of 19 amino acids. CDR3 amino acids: CSVISPTSGRRAGPDTQYF. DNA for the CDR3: TGCAGCGTTATTTCTCCTACTAGCGGGAGGAGGGCAGGCCCAGATACGCAGTATTTT.

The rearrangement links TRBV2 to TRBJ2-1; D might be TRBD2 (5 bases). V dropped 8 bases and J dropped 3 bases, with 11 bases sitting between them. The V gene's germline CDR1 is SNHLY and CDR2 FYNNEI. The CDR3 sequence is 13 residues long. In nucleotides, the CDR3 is TGTGCCAGCTTTGTGGGAGTCTACAATGAGCAGTTCTTC. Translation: CASFVGVYNEQFF. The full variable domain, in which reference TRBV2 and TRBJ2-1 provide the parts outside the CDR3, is EPEVTQTPSHQVTQMGQEVILRCVPISNHLYFYWYRQILGQKVEFLVSFYNNEISEKSEIFDDQFSVERPDGSNFTLKIRSTKLEDSAMYFCASFVGVYNEQFFGPGTRLTVL.

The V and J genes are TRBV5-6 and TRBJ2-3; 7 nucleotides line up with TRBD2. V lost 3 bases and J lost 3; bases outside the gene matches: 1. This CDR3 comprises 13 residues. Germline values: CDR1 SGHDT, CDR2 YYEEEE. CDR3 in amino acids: CASSWEGTDTQYF. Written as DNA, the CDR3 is TGTGCCAGCAGCTGGGAGGGGACAGATACGCAGTATTTT.

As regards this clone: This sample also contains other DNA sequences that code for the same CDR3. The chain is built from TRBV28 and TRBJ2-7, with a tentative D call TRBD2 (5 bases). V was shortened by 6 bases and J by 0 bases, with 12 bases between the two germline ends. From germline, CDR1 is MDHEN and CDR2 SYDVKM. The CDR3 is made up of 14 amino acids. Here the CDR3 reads CASSLRGFSYEQYF. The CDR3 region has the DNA TGTGCCAGCAGCCTTCGAGGGTTCTCCTACGAGCAGTACTTC.

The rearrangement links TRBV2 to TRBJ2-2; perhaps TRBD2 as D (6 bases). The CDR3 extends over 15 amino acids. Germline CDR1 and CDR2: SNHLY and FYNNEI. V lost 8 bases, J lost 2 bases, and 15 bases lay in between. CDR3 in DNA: TGTGCCAGCGTGGAGGGCAGGAGCAACACCGGGGAGCTGTTTTTT. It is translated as CASVEGRSNTGELFF.